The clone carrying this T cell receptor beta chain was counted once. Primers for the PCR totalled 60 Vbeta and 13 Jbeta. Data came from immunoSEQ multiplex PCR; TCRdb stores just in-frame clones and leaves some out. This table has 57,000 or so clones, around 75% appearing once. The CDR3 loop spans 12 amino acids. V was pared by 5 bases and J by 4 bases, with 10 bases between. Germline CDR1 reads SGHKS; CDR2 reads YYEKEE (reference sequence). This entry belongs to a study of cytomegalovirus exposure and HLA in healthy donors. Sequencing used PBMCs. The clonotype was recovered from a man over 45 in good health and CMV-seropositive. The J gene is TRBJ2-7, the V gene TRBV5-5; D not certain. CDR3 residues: CASSQDTYEQYF. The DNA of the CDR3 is TGTGCCAGCAGTCAAGATACTTACGAGCAGTACTTC.